This passage covers 18 T cell receptor beta chains from one sample sequenced in a study of T cell changes during pregnancy in multiple sclerosis. Assay: immunoSEQ multiplex PCR; the TCRdb copy retains only in-frame clones and omits some. The sample yields fewer than 75,000 clones, around 90% seen once. The sample was peripheral blood, taken after pregnancy. Every receptor here comes from a female donor in good health, enrolled as a control in a pregnancy study.

The chain employs TRBV7-3 and TRBJ1-6; TRBD1 matches 9 bases. Trimming cost V 5 bases and J 4 bases; bases outside gene matches: 6. This CDR3 contains 16 residues. CDR1 and CDR2 (germline): SGHTA, FQGTGA. The DNA for the CDR3 is TGTGCCAGCAGCGTGGCCGGGACAGGGTATAATTCACCCCTCCACTTT. Its translation is CASSVAGTGYNSPLHF.

The chain's CDR3 is CASRRSFVPGNTIYF. Here the CDR3 DNA reads TGTGCCAGCAGACGGAGTTTTGTGCCCGGAAACACCATATATTTT. The gene calls are TRBV7-2 and TRBJ1-3; no clear D gene. This CDR3 spans 15 amino acids. The germline V and J ends were trimmed by 6 bases and 4 bases, with 16 bases remaining between them. Germline V lookup: CDR1 SGHTA, CDR2 FQGNSA.

The chain employs TRBV27 and TRBJ2-5; D is possibly TRBD2 (6 bases). V lost 4 bases and J 5 bases, leaving 11 bases between the germline ends. The CDR3 consists of 13 residues. CDR1 and CDR2 (germline): MNHEY, SMNVEV (reference sequence). CDR3 sequence (DNA): TGTGCCAGCAGTTGGAGGGTAGGGGAGACCCAGTACTTC. Protein: CASSWRVGETQYF.

The V gene is TRBV6-1, the J gene TRBJ2-2, with TRBD1 identical over 10 bases. From germline, CDR1 is MNHNS and CDR2 SASEGT. This CDR3 has 18 residues. V gave up 4 bases and J gave up 4 bases; unmatched junction bases: 12. CDR3: CASSATTGGPSPTGELFF. The CDR3 bases are TGTGCCAGCAGTGCAACGACAGGGGGCCCTTCTCCCACCGGGGAGCTGTTTTTT.

J is TRBJ1-1 and V is TRBV6-5; D ambiguous. The V gene lost 2 bases and the J gene lost 5 bases, with 12 bases spanning the gap. CDR1 MNHEY and CDR2 SVGAGI come from the germline V gene. This CDR3 is built from 14 residues. The CDR3 bases are TGTGCCAGCAGTTACGGGTCAGGTACAACTGAAGCTTTCTTT. Amino acids: CASSYGSGTTEAFF.

The chain recombines TRBV21-1 with TRBJ1-1. TRBV21-1 is reported as a pseudogene. This CDR3 comprises 12 residues. The CDR3 DNA sequence: TGTGCCAGCTTTAATCGGAGCACTGAAGCTTTCTTT. It is translated as CASFNRSTEAFF.

The genes are TRBV9 and TRBJ2-1; 11 nucleotides agree with TRBD2. Trimming cost V 0 bases and J 4 bases; bases outside gene matches: 3. In germline, CDR1 is SGDLS, CDR2 YYNGEE. The CDR3 is 16 amino acids. CDR3 sequence (DNA): TGTGCCAGCAGCGTAGCGGGACTAGCGGATTACAATGAGCAGTTCTTC. As protein: CASSVAGLADYNEQFF.

This rearrangement joins TRBV19 to TRBJ2-2; unclear D gene. This CDR3 region has 13 residues. With 2 bases removed from V and 1 base from J, the gap between germline ends came to 2 bases. The germline CDR1 and CDR2 sequences are LNHDA and SQIVND (reference sequence). CDR3 loop: CASSIQNTGELFF. Here the CDR3 DNA reads TGTGCCAGTAGTATACAGAACACCGGGGAGCTGTTTTTT. Full variable domain (remainder filled in from reference TRBV19 and TRBJ2-2): DGGITQSPKYLFRKEGQNVTLSCEQNLNHDAMYWYRQDPGQGLRLIYYSQIVNDFQKGDIAEGYSVSREKKESFPLTVTSAQKNPTAFYLCASSIQNTGELFFGEGSRLTVL.

The rearrangement links TRBV9 to TRBJ2-5, with 10 bases identical to TRBD1. This CDR3 region has 15 residues. CDR1 and CDR2 from the germline V gene are SGDLS and YYNGEE. V was pared by 4 bases and J by 5 bases, with 8 bases of the junction left unmatched. The CDR3 region is CASSPRTGGEETQYF. The CDR3 DNA follows: TGTGCCAGCAGCCCACGGACAGGGGGTGAGGAGACCCAGTACTTC. The full variable domain, its missing parts supplied by reference TRBV9 and TRBJ2-5, is DSGVTQTPKHLITATGQRVTLRCSPRSGDLSVYWYQQSLDQGLQFLIQYYNGEERAKGNILERFSAQQFPDLHSELNLSSLELGDSALYFCASSPRTGGEETQYFGPGTRLLVL.

CDR3 residues: CASSQDFRQETQYF. The CDR3 DNA follows: TGCGCCAGCAGCCAAGATTTCCGGCAAGAGACCCAGTACTTC. J is TRBJ2-5 and V is TRBV4-1; no reliable D call. Trimming pared 0 bases from V and 2 bases from J, leaving 7 bases between. The germline CDR1 and CDR2 sequences are MGHRA and YSYEKL. This CDR3 is 14 amino acids long.

The CDR3 DNA reads as TGTGCCAGCAGTTCCCGACAGTTCATCAATGAAAAACTGTTTTTT. Its protein product is CASSSRQFINEKLFF. The chain has TRBV27 and TRBJ1-4; maybe TRBD1 (5 bases). Deletions cut 4 bases from V and 5 bases from J, with 14 bases between. The CDR3 has 15 residues. Germline V gene sequence: CDR1 MNHEY, CDR2 SMNVEV (reference sequence).

This chain joins TRBV21-1 and TRBJ1-5. TRBV21-1 is a documented pseudogene. CDR3 length: 12 residues. The CDR3 region has the DNA TGTGCCAGCAAAGAAGGGAGTCAGCCCCAGCATTTT. It codes for CASKEGSQPQHF.

The chain carries TRBV9 and TRBJ2-1; 9 bases map to TRBD2. With V trimmed by 4 bases and J by 9 bases, 26 bases remained unmatched. Germline V lookup: CDR1 SGDLS, CDR2 YYNGEE. The CDR3 covers 20 residues. CDR3 sequence (DNA): TGTGCCAGCAGCTCCGATGCGCGGGGGGGTTATTCAATAACTGCCCCTGAGCAGTTCTTC. As protein: CASSSDARGGYSITAPEQFF.

This clone was recorded once. The chain joins TRBV7-2 to TRBJ2-5; TRBD2 is a possible D gene (5 bases). CDR3 size: 14 residues. CDR1 and CDR2 from the germline V gene are SGHTA and FQGNSA. The V gene lost 5 bases and the J gene lost 2 bases, with 12 bases spanning the gap. The CDR3 sequence: CASSVGGVQETQYF. The CDR3 region has the DNA TGTGCCAGCAGCGTAGGAGGAGTGCAAGAGACCCAGTACTTC.

The V and J genes are TRBV19 and TRBJ2-3; tentatively, D is TRBD1 (5 bases). The CDR3 length is 15 residues. V shed 2 bases and J shed 0 bases, with 9 bases lying between them. CDR1 and CDR2 (germline): LNHDA, SQIVND (reference sequence). CDR3: CASSIRQGSTDTQYF. CDR3 DNA sequence: TGTGCCAGTAGTATAAGGCAGGGAAGCACAGATACGCAGTATTTT.

This chain joins TRBV4-1 and TRBJ1-2, with 8 bases identical to TRBD1. The germline V gene encodes CDR1 MGHRA and CDR2 YSYEKL. The CDR3 loop spans 18 amino acids. Germline trimming cut 0 bases from V and 4 bases from J; bases unmatched to any gene: 13. The CDR3 here is CASSQDAPETGAGYGYTF. The DNA for the CDR3 is TGCGCCAGCAGCCAAGATGCTCCGGAGACAGGGGCCGGCTATGGCTACACCTTC.

The rearrangement uses TRBV11-3 and TRBJ2-1; a possible D gene is TRBD2 (6 bases). V shed 5 bases and J shed 3 bases, with 11 bases lying between them. CDR1 is SGHNT, CDR2 YENEEA, per germline. There are 14 residues in the CDR3. CDR3: CASSEAGIYNEQFF. CDR3 sequence (DNA): TGTGCCAGCAGCGAAGCGGGCATCTACAATGAGCAGTTCTTC.

Comment on this clone: One end of the junction does not line up with germline, which may come from a read error. This sequence joins TRBV6-5 and TRBJ2-7; the match to TRBD2 covers 9 bases. The CDR3 extends over 15 amino acids. CDR1 is MNHEY and CDR2 is SVGAGI in the germline V gene. The DNA for the CDR3 is TGTGCCAGCAGGTACTCCGGGACTAGCAAGACCGAGCAGTACTTC. This translates into CASRYSGTSKTEQYF.